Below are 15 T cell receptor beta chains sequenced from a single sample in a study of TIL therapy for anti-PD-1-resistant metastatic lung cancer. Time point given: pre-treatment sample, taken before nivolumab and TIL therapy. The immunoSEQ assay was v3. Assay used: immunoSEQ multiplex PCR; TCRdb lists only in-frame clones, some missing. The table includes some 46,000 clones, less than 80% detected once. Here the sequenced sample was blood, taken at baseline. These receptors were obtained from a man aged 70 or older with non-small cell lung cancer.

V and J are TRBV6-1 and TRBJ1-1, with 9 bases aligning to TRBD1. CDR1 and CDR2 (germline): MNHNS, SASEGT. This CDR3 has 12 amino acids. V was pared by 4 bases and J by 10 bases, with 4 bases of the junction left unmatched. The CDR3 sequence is CASSGTGARAFF. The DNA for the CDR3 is TGTGCCAGCAGTGGGACAGGGGCGCGAGCTTTCTTT.

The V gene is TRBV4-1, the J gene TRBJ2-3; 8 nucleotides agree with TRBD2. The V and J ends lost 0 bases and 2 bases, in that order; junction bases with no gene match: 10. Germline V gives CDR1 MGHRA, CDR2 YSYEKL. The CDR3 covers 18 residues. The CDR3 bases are TGCGCCAGCAGCCAAGATCCCCTCGGTAGCGGGGACACAGATACGCAGTATTTT. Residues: CASSQDPLGSGDTDTQYF.

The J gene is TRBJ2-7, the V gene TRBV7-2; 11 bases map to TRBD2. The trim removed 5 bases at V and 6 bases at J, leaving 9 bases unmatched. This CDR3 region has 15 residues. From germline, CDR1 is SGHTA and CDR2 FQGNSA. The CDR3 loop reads CASSPGGSGRAEQYF. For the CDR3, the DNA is TGTGCCAGCAGCCCTGGGGGTAGCGGGAGGGCCGAGCAGTACTTC.

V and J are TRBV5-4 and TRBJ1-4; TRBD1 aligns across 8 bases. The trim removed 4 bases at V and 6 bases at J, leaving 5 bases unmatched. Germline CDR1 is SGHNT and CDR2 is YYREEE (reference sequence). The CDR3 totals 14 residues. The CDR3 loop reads CASSPQGAHEKLFF. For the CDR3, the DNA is TGTGCCAGCAGCCCCCAGGGGGCGCATGAAAAACTGTTTTTT.

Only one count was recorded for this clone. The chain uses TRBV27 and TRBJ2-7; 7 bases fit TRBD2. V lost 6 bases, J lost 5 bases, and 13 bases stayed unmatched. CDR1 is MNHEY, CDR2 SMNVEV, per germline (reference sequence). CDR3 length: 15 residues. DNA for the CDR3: TGTGCCAGCAGATCCCTTGACCTAGCGGCCCACGAGCAGTACTTC. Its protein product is CASRSLDLAAHEQYF.

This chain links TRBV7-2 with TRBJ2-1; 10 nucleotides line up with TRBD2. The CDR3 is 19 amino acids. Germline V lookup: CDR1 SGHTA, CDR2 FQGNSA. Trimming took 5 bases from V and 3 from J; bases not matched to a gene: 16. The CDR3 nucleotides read TGTGCCAGCAGCCCCGAGGGTAAAGCGGGAGGGACCCGCTACAATGAGCAGTTCTTC. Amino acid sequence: CASSPEGKAGGTRYNEQFF.

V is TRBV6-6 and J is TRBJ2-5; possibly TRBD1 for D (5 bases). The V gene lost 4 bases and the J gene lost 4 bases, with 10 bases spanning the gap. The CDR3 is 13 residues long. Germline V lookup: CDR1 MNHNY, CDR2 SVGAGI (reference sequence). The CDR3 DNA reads TGTGCCAGCAGTTTCACAGGAAGAGAGACCCAGTACTTC. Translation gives CASSFTGRETQYF.

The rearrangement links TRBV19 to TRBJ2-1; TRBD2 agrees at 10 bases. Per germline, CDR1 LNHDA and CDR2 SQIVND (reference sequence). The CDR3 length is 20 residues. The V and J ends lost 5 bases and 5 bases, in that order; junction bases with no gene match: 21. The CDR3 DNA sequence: TGTGCCAGTAGTCCATTACTTCTAATTCCTAGCGGGAGAGGGGACAATGAGCAGTTCTTC. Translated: CASSPLLLIPSGRGDNEQFF.

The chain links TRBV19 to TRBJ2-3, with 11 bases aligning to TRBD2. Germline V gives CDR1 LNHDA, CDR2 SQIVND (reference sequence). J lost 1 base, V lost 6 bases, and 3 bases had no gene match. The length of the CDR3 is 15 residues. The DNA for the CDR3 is TGTGCCAGTAGCCTACTAGCGGGGGGCACAGATACGCAGTATTTT. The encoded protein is CASSLLAGGTDTQYF.

In DNA, the CDR3 is TGTGCCAGCAGCTTAACCGGGGGCGCCTCCGAGCAGTACTTC. This codes for CASSLTGGASEQYF. The rearrangement links TRBV11-3 to TRBJ2-7, with D tentatively TRBD1 or TRBD2 (6 bases each). V gave up 2 bases and J gave up 6 bases, with 14 bases separating them. Germline V CDR1 and CDR2: SGHNT, YENEEA. This CDR3 has 14 amino acids. The complete variable domain, with remaining parts taken from reference TRBV11-3 and TRBJ2-7, reads EAGVVQSPRYKIIEKKQPVAFWCNPISGHNTLYWYLQNLGQGPELLIRYENEEAVDDSQLPKDRFSAERLKGVDSTLKIQPAELGDSAVYLCASSLTGGASEQYFGPGTRLTVT.

As DNA, the CDR3 is TGTGCCAGCAGTCTAAGCGGGAGGGCCGGGTACGAGCAGTACTTC. Translation gives CASSLSGRAGYEQYF. J is TRBJ2-7 and V is TRBV28; 10 bases agree with TRBD2. Per the germline V gene, CDR1 is MDHEN and CDR2 is SYDVKM. The J segment lost 4 bases and the V segment lost 5 bases, leaving 8 bases of the junction unmatched. The CDR3 consists of 15 residues.

CDR3 protein: CASIINYGYTF. The CDR3 DNA reads as TGTGCCAGCATTATTAACTATGGCTACACCTTC. The chain uses TRBV21-1 and TRBJ1-2. TRBV21-1 is assigned pseudogene status. This CDR3 is built from 11 residues.

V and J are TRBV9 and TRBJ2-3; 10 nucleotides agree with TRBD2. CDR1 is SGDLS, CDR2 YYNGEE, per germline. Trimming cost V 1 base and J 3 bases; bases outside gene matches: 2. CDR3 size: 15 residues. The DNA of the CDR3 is TGTGCCAGCAGCGTATCTAGCGGGAGAACAGATACGCAGTATTTT. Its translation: CASSVSSGRTDTQYF.

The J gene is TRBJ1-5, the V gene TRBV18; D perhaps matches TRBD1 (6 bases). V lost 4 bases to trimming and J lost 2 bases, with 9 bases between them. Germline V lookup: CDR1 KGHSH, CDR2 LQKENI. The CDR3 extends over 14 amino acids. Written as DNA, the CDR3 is TGTGCCAGCTCACAGGGGGGGGGCAATCAGCCCCAGCATTTT. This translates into CASSQGGGNQPQHF.

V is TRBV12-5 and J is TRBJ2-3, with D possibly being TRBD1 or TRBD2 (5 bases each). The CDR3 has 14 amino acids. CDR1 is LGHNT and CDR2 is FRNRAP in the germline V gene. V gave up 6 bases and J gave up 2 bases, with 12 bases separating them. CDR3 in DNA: TGTGCTAGTGGCCGGGACCACGACACAGATACGCAGTATTTT. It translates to CASGRDHDTDTQYF.